This entry concerns a single TCR beta chain. These data belong to a study of blood T cell repertoires in COVID-19. Assay: immunoSEQ multiplex PCR; the TCRdb copy retains only in-frame clones and omits some. The repertoire holds over 200,000 clones, just under 90% seen once, with under 3.5% in the top ten. Patients of the Seattle cohort, enrolled during active infection, were followed longitudinally. V lost 6 bases and J lost 3, with 12 bases in between. CDR3 length: 15 residues. In germline, CDR1 is MGHRA, CDR2 YSYEKL. Sequenced: peripheral blood. This chain connects TRBV4-1 to TRBJ1-6; possible D gene TRBD1, 5 bases. The receptor comes from a man younger than 40 with COVID-19, enrolled during active disease. The CDR3 spells CASSKGYGYNSPLHF. The CDR3 DNA is TGCGCCAGCAGTAAGGGGTATGGCTATAATTCACCCCTCCACTTT.